These 11 T cell receptor beta chains originate from one sample sequenced in a study of metastatic and nonmetastatic thyroid tumors (dated by TCRdb to the early 2020s). Libraries were prepared through PCR. TCRdb shows the sequencer as Illumina HiSeq 4000. The public sequencing data were trimmed at Q25 with fastp and processed into clonotypes with MiXCR by TCRdb, which kept only in-frame beta chains. The sample table lists about 20,000 clones, 15% to 19% of them with a count of one. Of the sample, about 20% falls within the top ten clones. No treatment had been received by any patient before thyroid surgery. Sequenced input: blood. The receptors were sampled from a female donor with papillary thyroid cancer or a benign thyroid nodule (not recorded which). Some clones in this sample may be carry-over from other donors' samples.

This clone was observed at least ten times. The rearrangement uses TRBV5-1 and TRBJ2-3; 9 nucleotides line up with TRBD2. CDR1 SGHRS and CDR2 YFSETQ come from the germline V gene. With 2 bases clipped from V and 1 base from J, the junction kept 2 bases outside the gene matches. This CDR3 comprises 15 residues. CDR3 region: CASSFRLAGTDTQYF. CDR3 in DNA: TGCGCCAGCAGCTTCCGACTAGCGGGCACAGATACGCAGTATTTT.

The chain combines TRBV6-1 with TRBJ2-7; D not certain. Trimming cost V 8 bases and J 3 bases, with 17 bases left between them. Germline assignment: CDR1 MNHNS and CDR2 SASEGT. The CDR3 spans 14 residues. DNA of the CDR3: TGTGCCAGCTTTGGACCGAACACCTACTACGAGCAGTACTTC. This gives the protein CASFGPNTYYEQYF.

This clone appeared many times. The chain is built from TRBV4-1 and TRBJ1-2; no reliable D call. Germline lookup yields CDR1 MGHRA and CDR2 YSYEKL. The CDR3 is 17 residues long. V was clipped by 1 base and J by 2 bases, with 17 bases between them. CDR3 bases: TGCGCCAGCAGCCAAGTGTTACTAACTACTGAAAACTATGGCTACACCTTC. Translating it yields CASSQVLLTTENYGYTF.

Points on this clone: The junction differs from germline at one of its ends, possibly a read error. The chain has TRBV7-2 and TRBJ2-1; the D is unclear. Germline CDR1 is SGHTA and CDR2 is FQGNSA. The CDR3 is made up of 14 amino acids. The CDR3 loop is CSSSLISGWNEQFF. The DNA of the CDR3 is TGTTCCAGCAGCTTAATTTCGGGTTGGAATGAGCAGTTCTTC.

This clone was picked up one time. The chain uses TRBV5-1 and TRBJ1-4, with 7 bases that match TRBD1. This CDR3 contains 14 residues. V was clipped by 4 bases and J by 6 bases; unmatched bases: 6. Germline V gene lookup returns CDR1 SGHRS and CDR2 YFSETQ. CDR3 residues: CASSRQGGDEKLFF. DNA of the CDR3: TGCGCCAGCAGCCGACAGGGCGGGGATGAAAAACTGTTTTTT.

This clone was observed at least ten times. This chain links TRBV3-1 with TRBJ1-2; D uncertain. V was trimmed by 0 bases and J by 7 bases, leaving 21 bases between them. This CDR3 region has 17 residues. Germline V gene sequence: CDR1 LGHDT, CDR2 YNNKEL (reference sequence). The CDR3 here is CASSQDDGRGRRPGYTF. CDR3 in DNA: TGTGCCAGCAGCCAAGATGATGGGAGAGGGAGGCGACCTGGCTACACCTTC.

This sequence joins TRBV19 and TRBJ2-2; TRBD2 agrees at 11 bases. Losses at the gene ends were 5 bases for V and 7 bases for J; bases not matched to a gene: 9. Germline CDR1 reads LNHDA; CDR2 reads SQIVND (reference sequence). The CDR3 is 16 residues long. CDR3 region: CASSVRLAGRLGELFF. The DNA of the CDR3 is TGTGCCAGTAGTGTGAGACTAGCGGGGCGGCTCGGGGAGCTGTTTTTT.

V and J are TRBV6-1 and TRBJ1-1; unclear D gene. The CDR3 is 14 residues long. Germline-derived CDR1 and CDR2 are MNHNS and SASEGT. Trimming shortened V by 10 bases and J by 8 bases, and 23 bases separated the two germline ends. Here the CDR3 reads CATPVPGETSEAFF. The CDR3 DNA is TGTGCCACTCCTGTCCCCGGGGAAACCTCGGAAGCTTTCTTT.

The CDR3 region is CASSLVVSGTDTQYF. CDR3 nucleotide sequence: TGCGCCAGCAGCTTGGTCGTGAGCGGCACAGATACGCAGTATTTT. The V call is TRBV5-1, the J call TRBJ2-3; no firm D call. In germline, CDR1 is SGHRS, CDR2 YFSETQ. The CDR3 covers 15 residues. V lost 0 bases to trimming and J lost 1 base, with 9 bases between them.

This clone is medium-sized by share. The chain is built from TRBV28 and TRBJ1-2; D remains unclear. This CDR3 is built from 11 residues. Germline CDR1 is MDHEN and CDR2 is SYDVKM. V was shortened by 10 bases and J by 1 base, with 7 bases between the two germline ends. The CDR3 region has the DNA TGTGCCACAAAGATTAACTATGGCTACACCTTC. Its translation: CATKINYGYTF.

This clone was counted ten times or more. The V gene is TRBV7-3, the J gene TRBJ1-1, with D perhaps matching TRBD1 (6 bases). The germline CDR1 and CDR2 sequences are SGHTA and FQGTGA. The CDR3 has 13 residues. V was shortened by 5 bases and J by 8 bases, with 15 bases between the two germline ends. The CDR3 nucleotides read TGTGCCAGCAGCGCGACACGACAGGCAGAAGCTTTCTTT. This encodes CASSATRQAEAFF.